This T cell receptor beta chain was documented in a study of glioma-infiltrating T cells after dendritic cell vaccination (dated by TCRdb to between 2015 and 2016). About the full investigation: Of the 15 or so glioblastoma patients in the cohort, all drawn from Phase I and II dendritic cell vaccination trials, 9 were newly diagnosed and 6 had recurrent disease. Between about 2002 and 2012, patients were given autologous tumor lysate-pulsed dendritic cell vaccination. Three intradermal dendritic cell vaccine injections were administered to patients at biweekly intervals in the arm below the axilla. The vaccine was prepared from monocyte-derived dendritic cells that were cultured for seven days with IL-4 and GM-CSF and then pulsed overnight with autologous tumor lysate. Survival after dendritic cell vaccination was correlated with TCR sequencing metrics, such as TIL content and the overlap between tumor and blood repertoires. In glioblastoma patients vaccinated with dendritic cells, deep sequencing of TCR beta CDR3 regions served to measure the amount of tumor-infiltrating lymphocytes and to compare repertoires between tumor and blood.

Regarding this clone: The antigen this receptor binds is unknown. Base qualities are not at hand, and no much larger clone is one base apart.

CDR3 length: 14 amino acids, cysteine to phenylalanine. Just CDR3 DNA is preserved here, 42 bases in frame from base 1. V is cut by 2 bases and J by 9 bases, and the space between the germline ends is 15 bases. According to the germline V gene, CDR1 reads SGDLS and CDR2 reads YYNGEE. To be selected, patients needed enough residual fresh-frozen tumor tissue and more than two years of available survival data. None of the glioblastoma patients carried an isocitrate dehydrogenase mutation, although molecular status otherwise varied. PBMC were collected before vaccination, two weeks after the third vaccination, and at tumor progression if progression occurred. The Qiagen DNeasy Blood extraction Kit was used for extraction of genomic DNA. The immunoSEQ assay amplified TCRB CDR3 regions from roughly 2 micrograms of genomic DNA, or from all available DNA when less than that amount was available. For multiplex PCR, 60 forward primers for TCR V beta segments and 13 reverse primers for J beta segments were used. Synthetic control templates were spiked into each sample at limiting dilution to estimate reads per starting template. The Illumina HiSeq System generated sequencing reads of 87 bp. The original pipeline was this. To remove PCR and sequencing errors, closely related sequences were merged with a nearest neighbor algorithm. TCR overlap was measured as the percentage of unique tumor TCR beta sequences also present in the same patient's peripheral blood. The clones in this table, taken by TCRdb from immuneACCESS, are in-frame only. Not every clone is retained; where verified, under half of the shortfall comes from an unresolved V gene, and the cause of the rest is unknown. Clonal size and the V and J genes are those of that table, whereas D and trimming came from the DNA. The sample table lists roughly 41,000 clones, around four fifths of them with a count of one. The ten largest account for approximately 7.8% of the sample.

Study-level results and caveats: The TCR overlap response model with three groups was called speculative and said to need prospective validation. TCR clonality showed no direct relationship with survival, which suggests that a diverse polyclonal response may matter. The cohort was small and heterogeneous, few patients had complete blood and tumor sets, and even fewer had initial-recurrent tumor pairs. Longer time to progression and overall survival after dendritic cell vaccination were predicted by higher estimated pretreatment TIL content.

The chain uses TRBV9 and TRBJ2-1; a weak D assignment points to TRBD2 (7 bases agree). Sequencing was performed on blood, taken before dendritic cell vaccination. The clonotype comes from a human donor with glioblastoma. The base sequence is TGTGCCAGCAGCGTCAGTCGAGGGGGGGGTGAGCAGTTCTTC. This yields the protein CASSVSRGGGEQFF.